Below, 2 T cell receptor beta chains from the same sample are listed, as sequenced in a study of cytomegalovirus exposure and HLA in healthy donors. PCR employed 60 Vbeta and 13 Jbeta primers. Sequenced by immunoSEQ multiplex PCR; TCRdb stores in-frame clones only, minus some. The sample yields more than 70,000 clones, roughly three quarters seen once. The sequenced material came from PBMCs. These receptors originate from a man aged 40-49 years in good health and CMV-seronegative.

This chain links TRBV6-4 with TRBJ2-7, with 10 positions matching TRBD2. Losses at the gene ends were 2 bases for V and 6 bases for J; bases not matched to a gene: 4. Germline CDR1 and CDR2: MRHNA and SNTAGT. The CDR3 totals 14 residues. CDR3 protein: CASSDLAGAREQYF. The DNA for the CDR3 is TGTGCCAGCAGTGACCTAGCGGGGGCCCGCGAGCAGTACTTC.

The chain is built from TRBV7-8 and TRBJ1-5; D is unresolved. Germline V gene data show CDR1 as SGHVS and CDR2 as FQNEAQ. With 3 bases removed from V and 6 bases from J, the gap between germline ends came to 18 bases. This CDR3 spans 16 amino acids. The chain's CDR3 is CASSFTTRISGQPQHF. The CDR3 DNA follows: TGTGCCAGCAGCTTTACTACGCGGATTAGTGGTCAGCCCCAGCATTTT.